The 24 T cell receptor beta chains in this list originate from one sample, sequenced in a study of early T cells in non-severe SARS-CoV-2 infection. TCRdb re-called the 5' RACE reads through MiXCR, storing one row per CDR3 protein. The data hold roughly 40,000 distinct CDR3 sequences, with around 6.5% observed a single time. Material for sequencing was whole blood. The receptors were gathered from an adult who was a healthcare worker with PCR-confirmed SARS-CoV-2 infection or an uninfected control (not recorded which).

This clonotype was counted at least ten times. This sequence joins TRBV4-1 and TRBJ2-1, with 10 bases lining up with TRBD2. J gave up 9 bases and V 1 base, and 9 bases lay outside the gene matches. The CDR3 contains 16 residues. Germline V lookup: CDR1 MGHRA, CDR2 YSYEKL. CDR3 coding DNA: TGCGCCAGCAGCCAAGTAATCAGCGGGAGGGCTGCTGAGCAGTTCTTC. Translated, it gives CASSQVISGRAAEQFF.

This clonotype appeared many times. The chain recombines TRBV7-2 with TRBJ1-5; D is ambiguous. In germline, CDR1 is SGHTA, CDR2 FQGNSA. There are 15 residues in the CDR3. Between the trimmed V and J ends, which lost 3 bases and 9 bases, there was a span of 18 bases. The CDR3 DNA is TGTGCCAGCAGCTTCAAGGCAGGCCCCGTTGTGCCCCAGCATTTT. As protein: CASSFKAGPVVPQHF.

This clonotype was counted at least ten times. The rearrangement links TRBV7-9 to TRBJ2-2; D remains ambiguous. V was clipped by 5 bases and J by 1 base, with 11 bases between them. CDR3 length equals 15 residues. CDR1 and CDR2 (germline): SEHNR, FQNEAQ (reference sequence). In DNA, the CDR3 is TGTGCCAGCAGCCCCCGGACGGGGAACACCGGGGAGCTGTTTTTT. Its protein is CASSPRTGNTGELFF.

In its sample, this clonotype was seen many times. The chain combines TRBV27 with TRBJ1-6; D remains ambiguous. Trimming took off 6 bases at V and 12 bases at J, with 15 bases between the two ends. This CDR3 region has 13 residues. CDR1 and CDR2 from the germline V gene are MNHEY and SMNVEV (reference sequence). CDR3 in amino acids: CASSLQSQGPLHF. DNA for the CDR3: TGTGCCAGCAGCCTCCAATCACAAGGACCCCTCCACTTT.

This clonotype was counted only a few times. The chain uses TRBV14 and TRBJ2-7, with 8 bases aligning to TRBD2. Germline V lookup: CDR1 SGHDN, CDR2 FVKESK. The CDR3 has 15 residues. Trimming took 2 bases from V and 2 from J; bases not matched to a gene: 5. Here the CDR3 DNA reads TGTGCCAGCAGCCAAATCGCGGGAGGCCCCTACGAGCAGTACTTC. Its protein is CASSQIAGGPYEQYF.

This clonotype was picked up many times. The chain carries TRBV28 and TRBJ2-3, with TRBD2 identical over 7 bases. V shed 6 bases, J shed 1 base, and the junction held 4 bases outside the gene matches. Germline CDR1 and CDR2: MDHEN and SYDVKM. The CDR3 contains 14 residues. CDR3 DNA: TGTGCCAGCAGCACTAGCGAAGGCACAGATACGCAGTATTTT. This sequence encodes CASSTSEGTDTQYF. Looking up the rest from reference TRBV28 and TRBJ2-3 gives the full variable domain: DVKVTQSSRYLVKRTGEKVFLECVQDMDHENMFWYRQDPGLGLRLIYFSYDVKMKEKGDIPEGYSVSREKKERFSLILESASTNQTSMYLCASSTSEGTDTQYFGPGTRLTVL.

This clonotype was detected ten times or more. The chain couples TRBV11-2 to TRBJ2-1; the D is unclear. V lost 3 bases, J lost 10 bases, and 7 bases lay in between. The CDR3 has 11 amino acids. Germline lookup yields CDR1 SGHAT and CDR2 FQNNGV. The CDR3 region is CASSFLDEQFF. The CDR3, as DNA: TGTGCCAGCAGCTTTTTGGACGAGCAGTTCTTC.

Ten or more counts support this clonotype. This chain uses TRBV7-6 with TRBJ2-1; TRBD1 might be the D (6 bases). The V end was cut by 4 bases, the J end by 5 bases, with 12 bases between. Germline lookup yields CDR1 SGHVS and CDR2 FNYEAQ. There are 14 residues in the CDR3. The CDR3 region has the DNA TGTGCCAGCAGCTCCCTAACAGGGAACAATGAGCAGTTCTTC. This encodes CASSSLTGNNEQFF.

The J gene is TRBJ1-5, the V gene TRBV7-9; possibly TRBD1 for D (6 bases). The CDR3 consists of 16 residues. From germline, CDR1 is SEHNR and CDR2 FQNEAQ (reference sequence). The germline V and J ends were trimmed by 5 bases and 0 bases, with 14 bases remaining between them. The CDR3 loop is CASSPTGGASNQPQHF. The CDR3 DNA is TGTGCCAGCAGCCCTACCGGGGGGGCTAGCAATCAGCCCCAGCATTTT.

Ten or more counts support this clonotype. The V gene is TRBV20-1, the J gene TRBJ2-7, with 8 bases that match TRBD1. The germline CDR1 and CDR2 sequences are DFQATT and SNEGSKA (reference sequence). The CDR3 is 13 residues long. Trimming removed 3 bases from V and 9 bases from J; junction bases left unmatched: 10. The CDR3 bases are TGCAGTGCTAGGACGCAGGGGGCAGATGGGCAGTACTTC. It is translated as CSARTQGADGQYF.

At least ten counts were recorded for this clonotype. The chain couples TRBV5-1 to TRBJ2-7; D is unclear. V lost 2 bases and J lost 4, with 7 bases in between. The CDR3 runs 12 residues. Germline values: CDR1 SGHRS, CDR2 YFSETQ. The CDR3 DNA sequence: TGCGCCAGCAGCTTCACGGGTTACGAGCAGTACTTC. Its protein product is CASSFTGYEQYF.

This clonotype was recorded at least ten times. The V call is TRBV15, the J call TRBJ2-7; D is perhaps TRBD1 (6 bases). Trimming took 6 bases from V and 7 from J, leaving 16 bases between them. The CDR3 runs to 13 residues. Per germline, CDR1 LNHNV and CDR2 YYDKDF (reference sequence). The CDR3 loop is CATRSQGEGEQYF. In DNA, the CDR3 is TGTGCCACCAGGTCACAGGGAGAAGGAGAGCAGTACTTC.

This sequence joins TRBV10-2 and TRBJ2-1; no definite D call. The germline CDR1 and CDR2 sequences are WSHSY and SAAADI. V was cut by 11 bases and J by 2 bases, with 16 bases left in between. CDR3 length: 14 residues. CDR3 in DNA: TGCGCCGCACGAGAGAAGGGAACCTACAATGAGCAGTTCTTC. Translated: CAAREKGTYNEQFF.

This clonotype has a count of ten or more. The CDR3 loop is CAWSPGLAGRTDTQYF. CDR3 coding DNA: TGTGCCTGGAGTCCTGGACTAGCGGGACGCACAGATACGCAGTATTTT. The chain employs TRBV30 and TRBJ2-3, with 12 bases identical to TRBD2. V shed 2 bases and J 1 base; nucleotides not matched to a gene: 4. Per germline, CDR1 GTSNPN and CDR2 SVGIG (reference sequence). The CDR3 runs to 16 residues. The full variable domain, with the rest looked up from reference TRBV30 and TRBJ2-3, is SQTIHQWPATLVQPVGSPLSLECTVEGTSNPNLYWYRQAAGRGLQLLFYSVGIGQISSEVPQNLSASRPQDRQFILSSKKLLLSDSGFYLCAWSPGLAGRTDTQYFGPGTRLTVL.

This clonotype was counted many times. The gene calls are TRBV19 and TRBJ1-5; 7 nucleotides align to TRBD1. J lost 4 bases, V lost 7 bases, and 10 bases had no gene match. This CDR3 has 15 amino acids. The germline V gene encodes CDR1 LNHDA and CDR2 SQIVND (reference sequence). In nucleotides, the CDR3 is TGTGCCAGTATACCAACCGACAGGGCGAATCAGCCCCAGCATTTT. It codes for CASIPTDRANQPQHF. Variable domain in full (rest from reference TRBV19 and TRBJ1-5): DGGITQSPKYLFRKEGQNVTLSCEQNLNHDAMYWYRQDPGQGLRLIYYSQIVNDFQKGDIAEGYSVSREKKESFPLTVTSAQKNPTAFYLCASIPTDRANQPQHFGDGTRLSIL.

The chain recombines TRBV19 with TRBJ1-2, with D unclear. The V gene lost 0 bases and the J gene lost 2 bases, with 10 bases spanning the gap. Germline V CDR1 and CDR2: LNHDA, SQIVND (reference sequence). This CDR3 region has 15 residues. This chain's CDR3 is CASSIDAGVNYGYTF. As DNA, the CDR3 is TGTGCCAGTAGTATAGACGCGGGTGTCAACTATGGCTACACCTTC.

This clonotype was recorded many times. The V gene is TRBV5-4, the J gene TRBJ2-1, with unresolved D. CDR1 is SGHNT and CDR2 is YYREEE in the germline V gene (reference sequence). The CDR3 is 13 residues long. V was pared by 1 base and J by 0 bases, with 2 bases between. Here the CDR3 DNA reads TGTGCCAGCAGCTTGACCTCCTACAATGAGCAGTTCTTC. Translated: CASSLTSYNEQFF.

This chain links TRBV7-9 with TRBJ2-1, with TRBD2 matching over 11 bases. CDR3 length equals 15 residues. Germline loops: CDR1 SEHNR, CDR2 FQNEAQ (reference sequence). V lost 5 bases to trimming and J lost 8 bases; unmatched junction nucleotides: 8. CDR3 in amino acids: CASSPRLAGRDEQFF. As DNA, the CDR3 is TGTGCCAGCAGCCCCCGACTAGCGGGAAGGGATGAGCAGTTCTTC.

This clonotype was seen a few times. The chain is built from TRBV27 and TRBJ2-5; TRBD2 agrees at 12 bases. Germline CDR1 and CDR2: MNHEY and SMNVEV (reference sequence). J was trimmed by 5 bases and V by 6 bases; bases with no gene match: 7. The CDR3 has 15 amino acids. CDR3 bases: TGTGCCAGCAGCCGGACTAGCGGGATGTGGGAGACCCAGTACTTC. Its protein product is CASSRTSGMWETQYF.

Many counts were recorded for this clonotype. Here the CDR3 reads CSVGTGNQPQHF. In DNA form, the CDR3 reads TGCAGCGTTGGTACAGGAAATCAGCCCCAGCATTTT. The V call is TRBV29-1, the J call TRBJ1-5; perhaps TRBD1 as D (5 bases). Germline V lookup: CDR1 SQVTM, CDR2 ANQGSEA. Trimming removed 4 bases from V and 4 bases from J, with 8 bases in between. This CDR3 is built from 12 residues.

In its sample, this clonotype was seen many times. The chain recombines TRBV4-2 with TRBJ1-2; 9 bases fit TRBD1. The CDR3 is 13 residues long. The germline CDR1 and CDR2 sequences are LGHNA and YNFKEQ. The V gene end was trimmed by 6 bases and the J gene end by 7 bases; junction bases not matched to a gene: 6. The CDR3 loop reads CASRDRGSIGYTF. Written as DNA, the CDR3 is TGTGCCAGCAGGGACAGGGGATCGATTGGCTACACCTTC.

This clonotype was counted ten times or more. V and J are TRBV24-1 and TRBJ2-2, with TRBD2 matching 9 bases. After removal of 3 bases from V and 4 bases from J, the junction contained 8 bases not matched to a gene. This CDR3 is built from 17 residues. Looked up from germline, CDR1 is KGHDR and CDR2 is SFDVKD. CDR3: CATSDPGLAGITGELFF. CDR3 bases: TGTGCCACCAGTGATCCGGGACTAGCCGGAATCACCGGGGAGCTGTTTTTT.

At least ten counts were recorded for this clonotype. V gene TRBV20-1 combines with J gene TRBJ1-1; TRBD1 might be the D (5 bases). V lost 0 bases to trimming and J lost 7 bases, with 21 bases between them. Germline V lookup: CDR1 DFQATT, CDR2 SNEGSKA (reference sequence). The CDR3 is 16 residues long. CDR3: CSARERAGSEGFEAFF. In DNA, the CDR3 is TGCAGTGCTAGAGAACGGGCAGGGTCGGAGGGGTTTGAAGCTTTCTTT.

This clonotype appeared many times. This chain connects TRBV27 to TRBJ2-7; a possible D gene is TRBD1 (6 bases). The CDR3 totals 14 residues. The germline V gene encodes CDR1 MNHEY and CDR2 SMNVEV (reference sequence). V lost 8 bases and J lost 3, with 17 bases in between. CDR3 in amino acids: CASSRTGTNYEQYF. For the CDR3, the DNA is TGTGCCAGCTCAAGAACCGGGACAAACTACGAGCAGTACTTC.